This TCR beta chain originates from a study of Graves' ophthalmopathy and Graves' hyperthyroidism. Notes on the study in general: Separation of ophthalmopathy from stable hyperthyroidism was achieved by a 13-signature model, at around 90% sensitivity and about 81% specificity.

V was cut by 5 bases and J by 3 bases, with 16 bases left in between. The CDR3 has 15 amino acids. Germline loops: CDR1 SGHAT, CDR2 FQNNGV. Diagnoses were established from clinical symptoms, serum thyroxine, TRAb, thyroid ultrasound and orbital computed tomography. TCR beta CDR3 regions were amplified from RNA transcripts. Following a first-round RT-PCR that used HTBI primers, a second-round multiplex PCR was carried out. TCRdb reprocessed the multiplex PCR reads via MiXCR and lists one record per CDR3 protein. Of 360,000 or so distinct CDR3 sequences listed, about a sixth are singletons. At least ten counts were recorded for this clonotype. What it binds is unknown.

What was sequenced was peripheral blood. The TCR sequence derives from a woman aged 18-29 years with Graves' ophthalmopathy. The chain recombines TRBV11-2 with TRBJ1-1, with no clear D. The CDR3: CASSLGGAGDTEAFF. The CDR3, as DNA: TGTGCCAGCAGCCTCGGCGGCGCGGGCGACACTGAAGCTTTCTTT.